This TCR beta chain originates from a study of siplizumab effects on memory and regulatory T cells. Study-level findings and limits: Siplizumab significantly decreased alloreactive sequences from unstimulated CD4+ memory cells. Just a small share of alloreactive clones was traced back to unstimulated subsets.

Points on this clone: Antigen unknown.

The CDR3 covers 15 residues. The V end lost 6 bases, the J end lost 1 base, and 12 bases lay between the germline ends. Germline loops: CDR1 MNHNY, CDR2 SVGAGI (reference sequence). In each sample, about 100,000 TCR templates were assayed. The protocol was immunoSEQ multiplex PCR, while the TCRdb copy is restricted to in-frame clones and leaves out a portion. The repertoire holds approximately 94,000 clones, 94% seen once, with 1% to 1.5% in the top ten. The receptor comes from a human donor in good health. The sample comprised non-Treg CD4+ T cells sorted from blood. J is TRBJ2-2 and V is TRBV6-6, with unresolved D. The CDR3 loop reads CASSPRTGNTGELFF. CDR3 nucleotides: TGTGCCAGCAGCCCCCGAACCGGGAACACCGGGGAGCTGTTTTTT.